This entry lists 18 T cell receptor beta chains sequenced from one sample in a study of T cells in women clearing cervical HPV infection. Produced via immunoSEQ multiplex PCR; TCRdb's table is partial and in-frame only. The listing contains approximately 37,000 clones. Sequencing was done on a sample of blood buffy coat. The receptors were gathered from a woman between 18 and 69 years old with a cervical HPV16 infection that either progressed to CIN3+ or cleared (not recorded which).

On this clone: The read gets to within 3 residues of the CDR3 end, and the germline J gene fills in the rest. J is TRBJ1-1 and V is TRBV19; D is uncertain. V was clipped by 7 bases and J by 1 base, with 16 bases between them. The length of the CDR3 is 15 residues. In germline, CDR1 is LNHDA, CDR2 SQIVND (reference sequence). Incomplete CDR3 DNA: TGTGCCAGTAACTCCCCCCGAGGGCAGAACACTGAA. This translates into CASNSPRGQNTE. The CDR3 in its entirety is CASNSPRGQNTEAFF.

Comments on this clone: The sequenced fragment ends 3 residues before the CDR3 boundary, so the rest is inferred from the germline J gene. The V and J genes are TRBV5-1 and TRBJ2-3, with 8 bases lining up with TRBD1. The CDR3 is 15 residues long. V lost 0 bases and J lost 6; bases outside the gene matches: 6. CDR1 is SGHRS and CDR2 is YFSETQ in the germline V gene. CDR3 residues: CASSLGHRGVDTQYF. CDR3 DNA (partial): TGCGCCAGCAGCTTGGGGCACAGGGGGGTCGATACG.

Comments on this clone: The CDR3 end is not reached by the read, which stops 3 residues before it; the germline J gene fills it in. This rearrangement joins TRBV5-1 to TRBJ1-4; possibly TRBD1 for D (5 bases). Germline V gene sequence: CDR1 SGHRS, CDR2 YFSETQ. The CDR3 covers 18 residues. The sequenced CDR3 bases are TGCGCCAGCAGCTTGGGGTCTAGCGGCAGGACTGGGGCCAACGTA. It is translated as CASSLGSSGRTGANV. In full, the CDR3 is CASSLGSSGRTGANVLFF.

CDR3 amino acids: CASSLGSGSEQYF. CDR3 DNA, as far as it was read: TGTGCCAGCAGCTTAGGATCAGGGAGCGAG. V is TRBV11-2 and J is TRBJ2-7; D is tentatively TRBD1 or TRBD2 (5 bases each). The CDR3 extends 3 residues past the end of the read, so its final part is completed from the germline J gene. The germline V and J ends were trimmed by 1 base and 6 bases, with 10 bases remaining between them. Germline V gene sequence: CDR1 SGHAT, CDR2 FQNNGV. The CDR3 is 13 amino acids.

To note about this clone: The read comes to an end 3 residues before the CDR3 does, leaving the germline J gene to fill in the end. This chain joins TRBV5-4 and TRBJ2-1, with a weak D call TRBD1 (6 bases). Per the germline V gene, CDR1 is SGHNT and CDR2 is YYREEE (reference sequence). The CDR3 consists of 13 residues. Between the trimmed V and J ends, which lost 3 bases and 4 bases, there was a span of 8 bases. CDR3 DNA, as far as it was read: TGTGCCAGCAGCTCTGGACAGTACAATGAG. Protein product: CASSSGQYNE. The complete CDR3 protein is CASSSGQYNEQFF.

Regarding this clone: The read gets to within 3 residues of the CDR3 end, and the germline J gene fills in the rest. This sequence joins TRBV19 and TRBJ2-3, with 8 nucleotides matching TRBD2. This CDR3 spans 12 amino acids. Germline assignment: CDR1 LNHDA and CDR2 SQIVND (reference sequence). CDR3: CASGTSGLPQYF. The sequenced CDR3 bases are TGTGCCAGTGGTACTAGCGGCCTCCCG.

About this clone itself: The sequence runs out 3 residues before the end of the CDR3; the remainder is reconstructed from the germline J gene. This chain uses TRBV7-9 with TRBJ2-2; D is possibly TRBD1 (5 bases). The CDR3 is 14 amino acids. CDR1 and CDR2 from the germline V gene are SEHNR and FQNEAQ (reference sequence). The CDR3 is CAASQGLTREKLFF. The CDR3 bases that were read are TGTGCCGCATCCCAGGGCCTAACTCGTGAAAAG.

With respect to this clone: The CDR3 end lies 3 residues beyond the end of the read and is filled in from the germline J gene. This chain connects TRBV6-2 or TRBV6-3 to TRBJ1-1, with 9 bases aligning to TRBD1. There are 11 residues in the CDR3. Trimming cost V 9 bases and J 7 bases; bases outside gene matches: 3. Germline V lookup: CDR1 MNHEY, CDR2 SVGEGT. The CDR3 sequence: CASRTGVEAFF. The CDR3 DNA, read in part, is TGTGCCAGTCGGACAGGGGTTGAA.

Concerning this clone itself: Read sequence stops 3 residues before the CDR3 end, and the germline J gene provides the missing end. The chain recombines TRBV7-3 with TRBJ1-2; D is perhaps TRBD1 (5 bases). The CDR3 is 12 amino acids. The V gene's germline CDR1 is SGHTA and CDR2 FQGTGA. The CDR3 spells CASSSGSEGYTF. The CDR3 DNA, read in part, is TGTGCCAGCAGCTCAGGGTCAGAGGGC.

To note about this clone: Read coverage stops 3 residues before the CDR3 terminus; the germline J gene supplies the remainder. The chain employs TRBV29-1 and TRBJ2-1; 13 bases line up with TRBD2. The CDR3 totals 16 residues. V lost 6 bases to trimming and J lost 7 bases; unmatched junction nucleotides: 12. Per the germline V gene, CDR1 is SQVTM and CDR2 is ANQGSEA. CDR3 in amino acids: CSVGLAGVARPNEQFF. The sequenced CDR3 bases are TGCAGCGTCGGACTAGCGGGAGTTGCGAGGCCTAATGAG.

Remarks on this clone: The read ends 3 residues before the CDR3 terminus; that terminus is restored from the germline J gene. J is TRBJ1-6 and V is TRBV4-1; TRBD1 might be the D (6 bases). Trimming left V 1 base short and J 9 bases short, with 13 bases between. The CDR3 extends over 15 amino acids. CDR1 is MGHRA, CDR2 YSYEKL, per germline. The DNA read from the CDR3 is TGCGCCAGCAGCCAAGTTCAGGGGTCTGGTTCACCC. Residues: CASSQVQGSGSP. The entire CDR3 sequence reads CASSQVQGSGSPLHF.

Notes on this clone: The sequence runs out 3 residues before the end of the CDR3; the remainder is reconstructed from the germline J gene. The chain is built from TRBV4-2 and TRBJ1-2, with D possibly being TRBD1 (6 bases). V lost 4 bases and J 4 bases, leaving 13 bases between the germline ends. This CDR3 has 14 amino acids. Per germline, CDR1 LGHNA and CDR2 YNFKEQ. The CDR3 bases that were read are TGTGCCAGCAGCCTAGGGGGGGTCTTCTATGGC. Translated, it gives CASSLGGVFYG. The whole CDR3 sequence reads CASSLGGVFYGYTF.

A remark on this clone: The read ends 3 residues shy of where the CDR3 ends; the end is completed using the germline J gene. This chain links TRBV28 with TRBJ2-3; maybe TRBD2 (5 bases). Germline assignment: CDR1 MDHEN and CDR2 SYDVKM. The CDR3 spans 15 residues. Trimming left V 4 bases short and J 0 bases short, with 11 bases between. CDR3 DNA, as far as it was read: TGTGCCAGCAGTTCTGCCGGACTGAGCACAGATACG. This sequence encodes CASSSAGLSTDT. The whole CDR3 protein is CASSSAGLSTDTQYF.

Concerning this clone itself: Read coverage stops 3 residues before the CDR3 terminus; the germline J gene supplies the remainder. This rearrangement joins TRBV27 to TRBJ2-1; D is tentatively TRBD1 or TRBD2 (5 bases each). CDR3 length: 14 amino acids. Germline V gives CDR1 MNHEY, CDR2 SMNVEV (reference sequence). Trimming took off 7 bases at V and 1 base at J, with 11 bases between the two ends. The CDR3 loop reads CASKRGESYNEQFF. The sequenced part of the CDR3 DNA is TGTGCCAGCAAGAGGGGTGAGTCCTACAATGAG.

As for this clone: The CDR3 end is not reached by the read, which stops 3 residues before it; the germline J gene fills it in. This chain links TRBV30 with TRBJ2-3, with D maybe TRBD1 (6 bases). The CDR3 length is 15 residues. Germline assignment: CDR1 GTSNPN and CDR2 SVGIG (reference sequence). The sequenced part of the CDR3 DNA is TGTGCCTGGAGTGCGTGGGGGCTGGGCAATCAGCCG. It codes for CAWSAWGLGNQP. From start to end, the CDR3 is CAWSAWGLGNQPQYF. Using reference TRBV30 and TRBJ2-3 for the parts outside the CDR3, the full variable domain is SQTIHQWPATLVQPVGSPLSLECTVEGTSNPNLYWYRQAAGRGLQLLFYSVGIGQISSEVPQNLSASRPQDRQFILSSKKLLLSDSGFYLCAWSAWGLGNQPQYFGPGTRLTVL.

As for this clone: The CDR3 extends 3 residues past the end of the read, so its final part is completed from the germline J gene. Other DNA sequences in this specimen translate into the identical CDR3. The chain recombines TRBV5-1 with TRBJ1-3; D not resolved. Germline V CDR1 and CDR2: SGHRS, YFSETQ. V was clipped by 2 bases and J by 4 bases, with 10 bases between them. CDR3 size: 14 residues. Partial CDR3 DNA: TGCGCCAGCAGCTTTCGGGGAATCGGAAACACC. It is translated as CASSFRGIGNT. The whole CDR3 protein reads CASSFRGIGNTIYF. Supplemented by reference TRBV5-1 and TRBJ1-3, the full variable domain reads KAGVTQTPRYLIKTRGQQVTLSCSPISGHRSVSWYQQTPGQGLQFLFEYFSETQRNKGNFPGRFSGRQFSNSRSEMNVSTLELGDSALYLCASSFRGIGNTIYFGEGSWLTVV.

On this clone itself: The CDR3 is cut off 3 residues early in the read; its end comes from the germline J gene. This chain joins TRBV19 and TRBJ2-2; possibly TRBD2 for D (7 bases). The CDR3 is made up of 18 amino acids. The germline V gene encodes CDR1 LNHDA and CDR2 SQIVND (reference sequence). The CDR3 sequence is CASSIFRAAGAGANVLFF. The CDR3 bases that were read are TGTGCCAGTAGTATATTTCGGGCTGCGGGGGCTGGGGCCAACGTG. The entire variable domain, with the rest obtained from reference TRBV19 and TRBJ2-2, is as follows: DGGITQSPKYLFRKEGQNVTLSCEQNLNHDAMYWYRQDPGQGLRLIYYSQIVNDFQKGDIAEGYSVSREKKESFPLTVTSAQKNPTAFYLCASSIFRAAGAGANVLFFGEGSRLTVL.

About this clone itself: Sequencing ends 3 residues short of the CDR3 end; the germline J gene provides the rest. The chain combines TRBV23-1 with TRBJ1-2; D unresolved. TRBV23-1 is given ORF status, its function remaining uncertain. This CDR3 is built from 10 residues. V was shortened by 9 bases and J by 6 bases, with 8 bases between the two germline ends. The DNA read from the CDR3 is TGCGCCAGAGACATTGATGGC. Encoded protein: CARDIDG. The whole CDR3 protein is CARDIDGYTF.